The 2 T cell receptor beta chains presented below share a single source sample, sequenced in a study of T-cell reconstitution after alpha-beta-depleted transplantation in children. Unique molecular identifiers were used in preparing the TCRbeta library. TCRdb reprocessed the PCR reads via MiXCR and lists one record per CDR3 protein. The sample carries hundreds of thousands of distinct CDR3 sequences, 10% to 15% recorded once. Sample: PBMCs, mostly from graft donor cells, taken 360 days after TCRalphabeta/CD19-depleted stem cell transplant. The origin of the receptors is a male patient younger than 18 who had a stem cell transplant for acute myeloid leukemia, so the T cells may come from the graft donor.

The table lists this clonotype with a few counts. The genes are TRBV14 and TRBJ2-1; tentative D call: TRBD2 (5 bases). Germline assignment: CDR1 SGHDN and CDR2 FVKESK. The CDR3 length is 14 residues. Trimming shortened V by 1 base and J by 7 bases, and 11 bases separated the two germline ends. In DNA, the CDR3 is TGTGCCAGCAGCCAAGTGACTATTAGGAATGAGCAGTTCTTC. Translated: CASSQVTIRNEQFF.

CDR3 region: CASSFADYYNEQFF. For the CDR3, the DNA is TGTGCCAGCAGTTTCGCAGACTACTACAATGAGCAGTTCTTC. The rearrangement joins TRBV6-2 or TRBV6-3 to TRBJ2-1; perhaps TRBD2 as D (5 bases). Per germline, CDR1 MNHEY and CDR2 SVGEGT. This CDR3 is built from 14 residues. V was clipped by 4 bases and J by 3 bases, with 10 bases between them.